This TCR beta chain was profiled in a study of beta chain features in type 1 diabetes. A single heparinised draw of about 100 mL on average was taken per donor. Via CD45RO/CCR7/CD25/CD127/CD95/CD27, cells of the CD4+ naive, central memory, regulatory and stem cell-like memory subsets were sorted. Sorted cells reached over 95% purity in every population. Points from the study as a whole: The study found moderately but significantly shorter TCRB CDR3s in all four CD4+ subsets of Type 1 diabetes patients.

As for this clone: Antigen specificity is unknown.

Expressed TCRB transcripts were sequenced after all isolated RNA was converted to cDNA. An average of around 3.4 million reads was obtained for naive, central memory and regulatory T cell samples. Assay used: immunoSEQ multiplex PCR; TCRdb lists only in-frame clones, some missing. This sample has about 340,000 clones, with roughly 13% found just once. The CDR3 consists of 16 residues. Germline V CDR1 and CDR2: SGHNT, YYREEE (reference sequence). Germline trimming cut 4 bases from V and 3 bases from J; bases unmatched to any gene: 7. This receptor was identified in a woman aged 18-29 years with type 1 diabetes. Source material: naive CD4+ T cells from blood. The chain is built from TRBV5-4 and TRBJ2-7, with 13 bases aligning to TRBD2. The CDR3 reads CASSPGGTSGDYEQYV. CDR3 DNA: TGTGCCAGCAGCCCGGGAGGGACTAGCGGGGACTACGAGCAGTACGTC.